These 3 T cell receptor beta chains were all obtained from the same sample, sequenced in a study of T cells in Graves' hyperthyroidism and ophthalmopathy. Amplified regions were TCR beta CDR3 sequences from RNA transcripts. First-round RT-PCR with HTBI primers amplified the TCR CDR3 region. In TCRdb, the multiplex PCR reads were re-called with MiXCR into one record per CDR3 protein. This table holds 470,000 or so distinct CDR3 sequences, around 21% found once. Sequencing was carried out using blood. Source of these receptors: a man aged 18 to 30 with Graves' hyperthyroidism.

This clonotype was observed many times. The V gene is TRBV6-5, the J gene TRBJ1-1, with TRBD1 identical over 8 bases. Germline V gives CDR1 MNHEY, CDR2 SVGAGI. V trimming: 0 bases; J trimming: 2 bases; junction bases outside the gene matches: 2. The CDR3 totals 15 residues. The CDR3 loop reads CASSYSGQANTEAFF. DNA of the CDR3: TGTGCCAGCAGTTACTCGGGACAGGCCAACACTGAAGCTTTCTTT.

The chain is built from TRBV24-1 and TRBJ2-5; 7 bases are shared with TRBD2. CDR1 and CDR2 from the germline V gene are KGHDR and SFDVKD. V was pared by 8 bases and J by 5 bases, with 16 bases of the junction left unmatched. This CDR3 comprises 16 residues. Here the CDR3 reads CATISPAGRYVETQYF. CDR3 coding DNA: TGTGCCACCATCTCCCCCGCCGGGAGGTACGTGGAGACCCAGTACTTC.

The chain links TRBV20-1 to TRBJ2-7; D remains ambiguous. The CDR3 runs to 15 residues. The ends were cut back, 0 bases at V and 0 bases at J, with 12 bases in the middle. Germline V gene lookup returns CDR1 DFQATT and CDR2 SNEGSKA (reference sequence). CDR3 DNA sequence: TGCAGTGCTAGAGATTATCTGAATTCCTCCTACGAGCAGTACTTC. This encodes CSARDYLNSSYEQYF.